The T cell receptor (beta chain) described here comes from a study of T cell responses to AZD1222 COVID-19 vaccine. General observations from the study: Baseline testing showed seropositivity in only six AZD1222 recipients. Repertoire sampling was restricted to post-peak T cell response timepoints. Reportedly, nearly half of unique spike TCRs recognized epitopes outside B.1.351/B.1.1.7 mutations.

The V end was cut by 0 bases, the J end by 2 bases, with 11 bases between. CDR3 length: 15 amino acids. Germline V CDR1 and CDR2: SEHNR, FQNEAQ (reference sequence). Sequencing used immunoSEQ multiplex PCR; TCRdb keeps in-frame clones, though not all of them. Of 90,000 to 150,000 clones detected, approximately 90% appear once; the ten largest clones hold 8% to 9.5%. This clone came up once. No antigen is known for it. This TCR came from an adult in good health. This specimen was peripheral blood, taken on day 0 of AZD1222 vaccination. The gene calls are TRBV7-9 and TRBJ2-7; D is unresolved. Written as DNA, the CDR3 is TGTGCCAGCAGCTTAGCAGGGCTTAACCCCTACGAGCAGTACTTC. Protein product: CASSLAGLNPYEQYF.